This TCR beta chain was captured in a study of CD8 T cells in ankylosing spondylitis. This clonotype was detected ten times or more. 5'-RACE, quantitative and with molecular barcodes, yielded the TCR beta libraries. TCRdb used MiXCR to reprocess the 5' RACE reads, holding one entry per CDR3 protein. The sample carries over 100,000 distinct CDR3 sequences, about 6.5% recorded once. Trimming pared 5 bases from V and 9 bases from J, leaving 28 bases between. Germline V gene sequence: CDR1 SGHTA, CDR2 FQGNSA. The CDR3 is made up of 17 amino acids. The chain combines TRBV7-2 with TRBJ1-2; a possible D gene is TRBD1 (5 bases). This receptor was identified in a male donor with ankylosing spondylitis or in good health (not recorded which). Input material: blood, either unsorted or a sorted T cell fraction (not recorded which). This CDR3 is CASSLGGAAVPTMRYTF. Here the CDR3 DNA reads TGTGCCAGCAGCCTGGGTGGGGCCGCGGTACCAACTATGCGCTACACCTTC.